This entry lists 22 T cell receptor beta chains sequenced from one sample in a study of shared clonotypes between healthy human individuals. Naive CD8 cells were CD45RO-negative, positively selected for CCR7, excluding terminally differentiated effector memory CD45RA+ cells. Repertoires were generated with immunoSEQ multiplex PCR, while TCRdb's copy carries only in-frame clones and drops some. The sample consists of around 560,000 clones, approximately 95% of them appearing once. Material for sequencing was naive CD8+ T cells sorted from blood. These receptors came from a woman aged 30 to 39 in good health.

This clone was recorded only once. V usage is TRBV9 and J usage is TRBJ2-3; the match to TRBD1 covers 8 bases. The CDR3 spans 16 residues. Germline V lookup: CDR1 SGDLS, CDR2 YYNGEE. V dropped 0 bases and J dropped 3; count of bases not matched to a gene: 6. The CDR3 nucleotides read TGTGCCAGCAGCGTAGAGACAGGGGCGCGGACAGATACGCAGTATTTT. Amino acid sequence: CASSVETGARTDTQYF.

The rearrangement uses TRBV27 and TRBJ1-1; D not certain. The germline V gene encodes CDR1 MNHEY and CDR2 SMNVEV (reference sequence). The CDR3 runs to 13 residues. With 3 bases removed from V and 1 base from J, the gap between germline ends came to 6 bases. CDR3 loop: CASSFMENTEAFF. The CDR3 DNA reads TGTGCCAGCAGTTTTATGGAGAACACTGAAGCTTTCTTT.

The CDR3 nucleotides are TGTGCCAGCAGTTTAGGCCAGGGTTTTACTAATGAAAAACTGTTTTTT. Translating gives CASSLGQGFTNEKLFF. The chain combines TRBV28 with TRBJ1-4, with D perhaps TRBD1 (5 bases). V was cut by 2 bases and J by 2 bases, with 12 bases left in between. The germline V gene has CDR1 MDHEN and CDR2 SYDVKM. The CDR3 contains 16 residues.

In DNA form, the CDR3 reads TGTGCCAGCAGCTTTGGACTGGGTCAAGATACGCAGTATTTT. As protein: CASSFGLGQDTQYF. J is TRBJ2-3 and V is TRBV9; D may be TRBD2 (5 bases). Germline V gene lookup returns CDR1 SGDLS and CDR2 YYNGEE. Trimming took off 4 bases at V and 5 bases at J, with 14 bases between the two ends. The CDR3 is made up of 14 amino acids.

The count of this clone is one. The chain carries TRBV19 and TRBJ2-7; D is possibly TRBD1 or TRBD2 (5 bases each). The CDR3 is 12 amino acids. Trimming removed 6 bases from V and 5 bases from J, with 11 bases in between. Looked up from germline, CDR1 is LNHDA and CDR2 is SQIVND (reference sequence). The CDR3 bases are TGTGCCAGTAGCAACGGGGCCAACGAGCAGTACTTC. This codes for CASSNGANEQYF.

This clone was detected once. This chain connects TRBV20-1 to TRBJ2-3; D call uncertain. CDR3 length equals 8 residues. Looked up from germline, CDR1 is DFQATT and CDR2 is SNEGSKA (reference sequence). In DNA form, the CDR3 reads TGCAGGTCCGATACGCAGTATTTT. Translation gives CRSDTQYF.

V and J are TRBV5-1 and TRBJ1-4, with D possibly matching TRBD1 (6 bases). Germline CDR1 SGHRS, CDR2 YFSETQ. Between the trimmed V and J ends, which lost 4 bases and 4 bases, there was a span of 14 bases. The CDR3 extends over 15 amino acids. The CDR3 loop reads CASSAQGSGNEKLFF. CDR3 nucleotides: TGCGCCAGCAGCGCCCAGGGGTCGGGTAATGAAAAACTGTTTTTT.

In DNA form, the CDR3 reads TGTGCCAGCAGTATGGGACTAGCGCGCTACAATGAGCAGTTCTTC. It translates to CASSMGLARYNEQFF. This chain links TRBV28 with TRBJ2-1; 10 nucleotides line up with TRBD2. The V and J ends lost 5 bases and 3 bases, in that order; junction bases with no gene match: 4. CDR1 is MDHEN, CDR2 SYDVKM, per germline. CDR3 length equals 15 residues.

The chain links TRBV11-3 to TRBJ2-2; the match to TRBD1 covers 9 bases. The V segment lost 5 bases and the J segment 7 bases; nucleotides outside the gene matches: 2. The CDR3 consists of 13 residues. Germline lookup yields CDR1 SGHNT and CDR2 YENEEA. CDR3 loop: CASSGQGFGELFF. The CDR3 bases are TGTGCCAGCAGCGGACAGGGGTTCGGGGAGCTGTTTTTT.

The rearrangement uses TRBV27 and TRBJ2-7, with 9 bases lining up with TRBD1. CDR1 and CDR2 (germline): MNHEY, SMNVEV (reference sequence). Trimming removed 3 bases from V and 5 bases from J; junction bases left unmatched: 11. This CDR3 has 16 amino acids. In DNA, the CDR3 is TGTGCCAGCAGTTTCATGAGGGGACAGGGTATACACGAGCAGTACTTC. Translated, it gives CASSFMRGQGIHEQYF.

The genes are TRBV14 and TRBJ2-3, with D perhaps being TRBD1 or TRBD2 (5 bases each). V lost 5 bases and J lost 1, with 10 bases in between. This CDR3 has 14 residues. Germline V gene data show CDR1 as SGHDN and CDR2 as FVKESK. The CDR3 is CASSSRGGTDTQYF. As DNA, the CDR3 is TGTGCCAGCAGCTCCCGGGGCGGCACAGATACGCAGTATTTT.

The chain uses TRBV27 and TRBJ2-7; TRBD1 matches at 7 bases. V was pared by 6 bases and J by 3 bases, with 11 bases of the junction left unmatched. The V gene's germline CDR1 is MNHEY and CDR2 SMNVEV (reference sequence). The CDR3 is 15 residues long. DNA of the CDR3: TGTGCCAGCAGGGTCTCGACAGGGAGCGGCTACGAGCAGTACTTC. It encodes CASRVSTGSGYEQYF.

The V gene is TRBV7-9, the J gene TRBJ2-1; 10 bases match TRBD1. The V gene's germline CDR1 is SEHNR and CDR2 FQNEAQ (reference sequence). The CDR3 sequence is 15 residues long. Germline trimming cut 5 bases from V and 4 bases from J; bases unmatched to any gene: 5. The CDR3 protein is CASSTGQGTYNEQFF. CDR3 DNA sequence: TGTGCCAGCAGCACGGGACAGGGGACGTACAATGAGCAGTTCTTC. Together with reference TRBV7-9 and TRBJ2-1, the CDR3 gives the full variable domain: DTGVSQNPRHKITKRGQNVTFRCDPISEHNRLYWYRQTLGQGPEFLTYFQNEAQLEKSRLLSDRFSAERPKGSFSTLEIQRTEQGDSAMYLCASSTGQGTYNEQFFGPGTRLTVL.

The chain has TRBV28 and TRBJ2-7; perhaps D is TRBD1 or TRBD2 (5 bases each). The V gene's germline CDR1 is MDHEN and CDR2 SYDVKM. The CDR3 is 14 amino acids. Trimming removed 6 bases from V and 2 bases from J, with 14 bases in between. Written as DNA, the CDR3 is TGTGCCAGCAGCAGTGGGGACCCAACCTACGAGCAGTACTTC. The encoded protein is CASSSGDPTYEQYF. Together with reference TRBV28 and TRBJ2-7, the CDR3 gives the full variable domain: DVKVTQSSRYLVKRTGEKVFLECVQDMDHENMFWYRQDPGLGLRLIYFSYDVKMKEKGDIPEGYSVSREKKERFSLILESASTNQTSMYLCASSSGDPTYEQYFGPGTRLTVT.

This CDR3 is CASSLAWGLHSEQYF. DNA for the CDR3: TGTGCCAGCAGCTTGGCGTGGGGACTGCATTCGGAGCAGTACTTC. This chain connects TRBV5-8 to TRBJ2-7; maybe TRBD2 (6 bases). In germline, CDR1 is SGHTS, CDR2 YDEGEE. The CDR3 sequence is 15 residues long. Trimming shortened V by 0 bases and J by 7 bases, and 17 bases separated the two germline ends.

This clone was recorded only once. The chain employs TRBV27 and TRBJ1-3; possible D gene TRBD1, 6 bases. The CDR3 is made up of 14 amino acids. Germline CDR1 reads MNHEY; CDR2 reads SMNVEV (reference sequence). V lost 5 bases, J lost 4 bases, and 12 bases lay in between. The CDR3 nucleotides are TGTGCCAGCAGTCCCAGGGGTACCGGAAACACCATATATTTT. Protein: CASSPRGTGNTIYF.

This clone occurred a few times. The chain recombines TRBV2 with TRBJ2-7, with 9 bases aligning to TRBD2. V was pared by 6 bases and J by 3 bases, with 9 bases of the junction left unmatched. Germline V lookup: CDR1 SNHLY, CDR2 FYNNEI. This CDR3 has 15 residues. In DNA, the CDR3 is TGTGCCAGCAGCTCCAGAGATAGCGGGAGCTACGAGCAGTACTTC. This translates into CASSSRDSGSYEQYF.

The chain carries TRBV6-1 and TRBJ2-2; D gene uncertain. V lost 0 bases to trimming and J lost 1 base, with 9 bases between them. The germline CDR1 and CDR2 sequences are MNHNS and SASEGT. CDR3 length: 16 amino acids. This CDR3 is CASSEAIVGNTGELFF. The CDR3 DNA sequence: TGTGCCAGCAGTGAAGCGATCGTAGGGAACACCGGGGAGCTGTTTTTT.

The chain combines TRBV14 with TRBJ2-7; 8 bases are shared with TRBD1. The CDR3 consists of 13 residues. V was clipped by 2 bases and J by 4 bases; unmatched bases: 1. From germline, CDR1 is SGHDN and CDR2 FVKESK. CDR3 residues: CASSQRTGYEQYF. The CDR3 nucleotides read TGTGCCAGCAGCCAACGGACAGGGTACGAGCAGTACTTC.

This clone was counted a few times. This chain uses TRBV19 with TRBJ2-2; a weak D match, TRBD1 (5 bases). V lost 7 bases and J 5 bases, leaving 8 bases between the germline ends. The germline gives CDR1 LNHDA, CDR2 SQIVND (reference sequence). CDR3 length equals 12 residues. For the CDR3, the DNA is TGTGCCAGTACCCCAGGGACCGGGGAGCTGTTTTTT. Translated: CASTPGTGELFF. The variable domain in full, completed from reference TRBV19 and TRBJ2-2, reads DGGITQSPKYLFRKEGQNVTLSCEQNLNHDAMYWYRQDPGQGLRLIYYSQIVNDFQKGDIAEGYSVSREKKESFPLTVTSAQKNPTAFYLCASTPGTGELFFGEGSRLTVL.

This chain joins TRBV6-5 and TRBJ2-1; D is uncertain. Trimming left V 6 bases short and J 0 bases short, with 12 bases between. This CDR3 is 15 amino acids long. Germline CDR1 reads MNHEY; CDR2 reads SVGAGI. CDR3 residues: CASSPLLVSYNEQFF. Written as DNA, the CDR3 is TGTGCCAGCAGCCCACTTCTAGTCTCCTACAATGAGCAGTTCTTC.

The CDR3 loop reads CASSLADLGYEQYF. The CDR3 nucleotides are TGTGCCAGCAGTTTAGCGGATCTAGGCTACGAGCAGTACTTC. This chain connects TRBV28 to TRBJ2-7; D gene unclear. The V and J ends lost 2 bases and 3 bases respectively, with 11 bases between them. The germline V gene has CDR1 MDHEN and CDR2 SYDVKM. The CDR3 sequence is 14 residues long.